Below are 11 T cell receptor beta chains sequenced from a single sample in a study of shared clonotypes between healthy human individuals. Some clones are missing from TCRdb's copy, which holds only in-frame ones; the method was immunoSEQ multiplex PCR. This sample has roughly 2.5 million clones, with around nine tenths found just once. Sequencing was done on a sample of naive CD4+ T cells sorted from blood. Specified subset: CD45RA+ positively selected. The origin of the receptors is a man between 18 and 35 years old in good health.

This chain joins TRBV7-6 and TRBJ2-1, with TRBD1 identical over 7 bases. CDR1 and CDR2 from the germline V gene are SGHVS and FNYEAQ. This CDR3 spans 17 amino acids. V trimming: 2 bases; J trimming: 0 bases; junction bases outside the gene matches: 7. CDR3 DNA: TGTGCCAGCAGCTTAAAGTTGACAGGGCGCTCCTACAATGAGCAGTTCTTC. The encoded protein is CASSLKLTGRSYNEQFF.

V usage is TRBV18 and J usage is TRBJ2-3; 8 nucleotides agree with TRBD1. V dropped 5 bases and J dropped 2; count of bases not matched to a gene: 6. The germline V gene encodes CDR1 KGHSH and CDR2 LQKENI. The CDR3 contains 15 residues. The CDR3 is CASSRTGLATDTQYF. The CDR3 DNA reads as TGTGCCAGCTCAAGGACAGGGCTCGCCACAGATACGCAGTATTTT.

Points on this clone: In the same sample, other DNA sequences code for this CDR3. The chain has TRBV5-1 and TRBJ2-5; 11 bases map to TRBD1. The CDR3 has 14 residues. Germline CDR1 and CDR2: SGHRS and YFSETQ. J gave up 4 bases and V 3 bases, and 2 bases lay outside the gene matches. CDR3 DNA sequence: TGCGCCAGCAGCTCAGGACAGGGGGCAGAGACCCAGTACTTC. Its protein product is CASSSGQGAETQYF. Looking up the rest from reference TRBV5-1 and TRBJ2-5 gives the full variable domain: KAGVTQTPRYLIKTRGQQVTLSCSPISGHRSVSWYQQTPGQGLQFLFEYFSETQRNKGNFPGRFSGRQFSNSRSEMNVSTLELGDSALYLCASSSGQGAETQYFGPGTRLLVL.

The rearrangement links TRBV21-1 to TRBJ1-6. TRBV21-1 is a pseudogene locus. The CDR3 is made up of 16 amino acids. CDR3 in amino acids: CASSTSRGGDNSPLHF. The CDR3 nucleotides are TGTGCCAGCAGCACCTCCAGGGGAGGGGATAATTCACCCCTCCACTTT.

The chain links TRBV18 to TRBJ2-5, with 14 bases aligning to TRBD2. The germline gives CDR1 KGHSH, CDR2 LQKENI. Trimming cost V 3 bases and J 4 bases; bases outside gene matches: 7. The CDR3 is 17 amino acids. CDR3 region: CASSPRLAGGDGETQYF. CDR3 DNA sequence: TGTGCCAGCTCACCCCGACTAGCGGGAGGGGATGGAGAGACCCAGTACTTC.

V is TRBV6-1 and J is TRBJ1-5; no clear D. Looked up from germline, CDR1 is MNHNS and CDR2 is SASEGT. The CDR3 extends over 14 amino acids. Trimming left V 3 bases short and J 0 bases short, with 6 bases between. The CDR3 sequence is CASSDTNSNQPQHF. CDR3 nucleotides: TGTGCCAGCAGTGATACGAATAGCAATCAGCCCCAGCATTTT.

The gene calls are TRBV6-5 and TRBJ2-5; possible D gene TRBD1, 6 bases. V lost 1 base and J lost 5, with 17 bases in between. Germline loops: CDR1 MNHEY, CDR2 SVGAGI. This CDR3 region has 16 residues. CDR3: CASSYYQGRSGETQYF. CDR3 DNA sequence: TGTGCCAGCAGTTACTATCAGGGGCGCTCGGGGGAGACCCAGTACTTC.

The chain carries TRBV6-5 and TRBJ1-4; D gene ambiguous. Deletions cut 6 bases from V and 3 bases from J, with 5 bases between. Germline lookup yields CDR1 MNHEY and CDR2 SVGAGI. The CDR3 sequence is 12 residues long. The CDR3 bases are TGTGCCAGCAGGGACCCTAATGAAAAACTGTTTTTT. This encodes CASRDPNEKLFF.

V gene TRBV5-8 combines with J gene TRBJ2-6, with a possible D match to TRBD2 (6 bases). V was shortened by 0 bases and J by 4 bases, with 17 bases between the two germline ends. CDR3 size: 18 residues. Germline values: CDR1 SGHTS, CDR2 YDEGEE. CDR3 sequence reads: CASSLEAGPHLGANVLTF. The CDR3 DNA reads TGTGCCAGCAGCTTGGAAGCGGGCCCACACTTAGGGGCCAACGTCCTGACTTTC.

The chain couples TRBV4-1 to TRBJ2-5; D might be TRBD2 (5 bases). Germline V lookup: CDR1 MGHRA, CDR2 YSYEKL. Trimming shortened V by 0 bases and J by 2 bases, and 10 bases separated the two germline ends. The CDR3 runs 15 residues. The chain's CDR3 is CASSQEASRQETQYF. CDR3 DNA: TGCGCCAGCAGCCAAGAGGCTAGCAGGCAAGAGACCCAGTACTTC.

In its sample, this clone was seen once. This chain joins TRBV4-3 and TRBJ2-2, with 8 bases identical to TRBD1. V dropped 4 bases and J dropped 5; count of bases not matched to a gene: 6. The CDR3 contains 15 residues. Germline-derived CDR1 and CDR2 are LGHNA and YSLEER. The chain's CDR3 is CASSLGQGRTGELFF. CDR3 sequence (DNA): TGCGCCAGCAGCCTTGGACAGGGTCGGACCGGGGAGCTGTTTTTT.